The 30 T cell receptor beta chains below all came from one sample that was sequenced in a study of blood T cell repertoires in COVID-19. Only in-frame clones appear in the TCRdb table, and some are missing; sequencing was by immunoSEQ multiplex PCR. Of some 180,000 clones listed, over 75% are singletons. The specimen was peripheral blood. The receptor set was obtained from a man between 45 and 60 years old with COVID-19, enrolled during active disease.

The chain carries TRBV14 and TRBJ1-1, with D perhaps matching TRBD1 (6 bases). This CDR3 has 17 amino acids. Germline-derived CDR1 and CDR2 are SGHDN and FVKESK. Trimming removed 0 bases from V and 1 base from J, with 15 bases in between. CDR3 protein: CASSQDLLGARNTEAFF. The CDR3 nucleotides read TGTGCCAGCAGCCAAGATCTTCTGGGGGCTCGGAACACTGAAGCTTTCTTT.

J is TRBJ2-7 and V is TRBV21-1; the table assigns TRBD1, which was not confirmed against the DNA. TRBV21-1 is noted as a pseudogene. This CDR3 is 14 amino acids long. The CDR3 nucleotides read TGTGCCAGCAGACTGAGGGGCAGGGGGACCGAGCAGTACTTC. This codes for CASRLRGRGTEQYF.

This sequence joins TRBV19 and TRBJ2-3; D is unresolved. CDR1 is LNHDA, CDR2 SQIVND, per germline (reference sequence). The CDR3 runs 19 residues. Trimming cost V 4 bases and J 2 bases, with 25 bases left between them. The CDR3 loop is CASSTTVILRADNTDTQYF. The CDR3 DNA reads as TGTGCCAGTAGTACTACCGTCATCTTGCGTGCAGACAACACAGATACGCAGTATTTT.

The gene calls are TRBV6-2 or TRBV6-3 and TRBJ2-2; D is uncertain. Germline V gene lookup returns CDR1 MNHEY and CDR2 SVGEGT. The germline V and J ends were trimmed by 5 bases and 1 base, with 8 bases remaining between them. The CDR3 has 14 amino acids. The DNA of the CDR3 is TGTGCCAGCAGTCCGACTTTGAACACCGGGGAGCTGTTTTTT. Translated: CASSPTLNTGELFF.

This clone appeared a few times. The chain employs TRBV6-5 and TRBJ1-2; D call uncertain. V was cut by 2 bases and J by 9 bases, with 16 bases left in between. Per germline, CDR1 MNHEY and CDR2 SVGAGI. This CDR3 is 14 amino acids long. The CDR3 DNA follows: TGTGCCAGCAGTTACACCCAAACAAACAGACGCTACACCTTC. It codes for CASSYTQTNRRYTF.

V is TRBV10-1 and J is TRBJ2-7; 11 bases fit TRBD2. Unmatched junction bases numbered 4, after V lost 3 bases and J lost 3 bases. The germline V gene has CDR1 WNHNN and CDR2 SYGVQD (reference sequence). The CDR3 is 15 amino acids. CDR3 coding DNA: TGCGCCAGCAGTGAAGGGACTAGCGGTTTCTACGAGCAGTACTTC. It is translated as CASSEGTSGFYEQYF.

The chain couples TRBV6-5 to TRBJ2-1; weak D call: TRBD2 (7 bases). This CDR3 has 14 residues. Germline CDR1 reads MNHEY; CDR2 reads SVGAGI. V was trimmed by 7 bases and J by 7 bases, leaving 17 bases between them. CDR3 protein: CASKAFRGANEQFF. The CDR3 region has the DNA TGTGCCAGCAAGGCATTCCGGGGGGCGAATGAGCAGTTCTTC.

This chain joins TRBV7-6 and TRBJ2-1; 12 bases line up with TRBD2. Germline trimming cut 5 bases from V and 9 bases from J; bases unmatched to any gene: 11. This CDR3 comprises 16 residues. CDR1 and CDR2 from the germline V gene are SGHVS and FNYEAQ. CDR3: CASSRILAGGPSEQFF. CDR3 bases: TGTGCCAGCAGCCGTATTCTAGCGGGGGGGCCTAGTGAGCAGTTCTTC.

V gene TRBV19 combines with J gene TRBJ1-6; the D gene is possibly TRBD1 (5 bases). Germline loops: CDR1 LNHDA, CDR2 SQIVND (reference sequence). V gave up 3 bases and J gave up 7 bases, with 13 bases separating them. The CDR3 loop spans 15 amino acids. The CDR3 is CASSMDKLSNSPLHF. The CDR3 DNA sequence: TGTGCCAGTAGTATGGACAAACTAAGCAATTCACCCCTCCACTTT.

V is TRBV18 and J is TRBJ1-2; unclear D gene. This CDR3 is 15 amino acids long. The V end was cut by 3 bases, the J end by 5 bases, with 16 bases between. Germline values: CDR1 KGHSH, CDR2 LQKENI. The CDR3 is CASSPGPIETYGYTF. Here the CDR3 DNA reads TGTGCCAGCTCACCGGGCCCCATCGAGACGTATGGCTACACCTTC.

The chain combines TRBV19 with TRBJ2-3, with 9 nucleotides matching TRBD1. After removal of 10 bases from V and 2 bases from J, the junction contained 7 bases not matched to a gene. Per the germline V gene, CDR1 is LNHDA and CDR2 is SQIVND (reference sequence). This CDR3 comprises 14 residues. The CDR3 region has the DNA TGTGCCACTCTCCACAGGGGGCTCACAGATACGCAGTATTTT. It encodes CATLHRGLTDTQYF.

CDR3 sequence reads: CSVEVGTSGSNEQFF. CDR3 nucleotide sequence: TGCAGCGTTGAAGTTGGGACTAGCGGGAGCAATGAGCAGTTCTTC. V gene TRBV29-1 combines with J gene TRBJ2-1, with TRBD2 matching 14 bases. The CDR3 sequence is 15 residues long. Trimming cost V 1 base and J 6 bases; bases outside gene matches: 2. Germline V CDR1 and CDR2: SQVTM, ANQGSEA.

This chain joins TRBV5-1 and TRBJ2-1, with 13 bases identical to TRBD2. This CDR3 is 17 amino acids long. Germline V gives CDR1 SGHRS, CDR2 YFSETQ. V lost 4 bases to trimming and J lost 6 bases; unmatched junction nucleotides: 10. The CDR3 nucleotides are TGCGCCAGCAGCCCGAGCGCCGGGACTAGCGGGGTCAATGAGCAGTTCTTC. This translates into CASSPSAGTSGVNEQFF.

V usage is TRBV23-1 and J usage is TRBJ2-2; 12 bases align to TRBD2. TRBV23-1 is an ORF for which the function is uncertain. J was trimmed by 2 bases and V by 3 bases; bases with no gene match: 7. This CDR3 spans 18 amino acids. Here the CDR3 reads CASSHQGLAGTNTGELFF. The DNA of the CDR3 is TGCGCCAGCAGTCACCAAGGACTAGCGGGGACAAACACCGGGGAGCTGTTTTTT.

The gene calls are TRBV5-1 and TRBJ2-3, with D possibly TRBD2 on 6 matching bases. The CDR3 consists of 15 residues. Trimming took off 1 base at V and 2 bases at J, with 11 bases between the two ends. CDR1 is SGHRS, CDR2 YFSETQ, per germline. The CDR3 region has the DNA TGCGCCAGCAGCTTGCCTCCGGGAGCCACAGATACGCAGTATTTT. This encodes CASSLPPGATDTQYF.

V usage is TRBV27 and J usage is TRBJ1-2; D perhaps matches TRBD1 (5 bases). The CDR3 is 15 amino acids. V lost 0 bases to trimming and J lost 5 bases, with 13 bases between them. Looked up from germline, CDR1 is MNHEY and CDR2 is SMNVEV (reference sequence). The CDR3 sequence is CASSLSPDSRYGYTF. The CDR3 nucleotides are TGTGCCAGCAGTTTATCGCCCGACAGCCGATATGGCTACACCTTC.

This chain joins TRBV27 and TRBJ2-3; 8 nucleotides line up with TRBD2. Germline trimming cut 6 bases from V and 4 bases from J; bases unmatched to any gene: 12. The germline V gene has CDR1 MNHEY and CDR2 SMNVEV (reference sequence). The CDR3 is made up of 16 amino acids. CDR3 region: CASSSLPGLGADTQYF. CDR3 coding DNA: TGTGCCAGCAGCTCATTGCCGGGACTAGGGGCAGATACGCAGTATTTT.

This CDR3 reads CASIDRGTNTEAFF. The CDR3 DNA reads TGTGCCAGCATTGACAGGGGAACGAACACTGAAGCTTTCTTT. This chain uses TRBV27 with TRBJ1-1, with 8 bases lining up with TRBD1. The V segment lost 7 bases and the J segment 1 base; nucleotides outside the gene matches: 5. The CDR3 loop spans 14 amino acids. Per the germline V gene, CDR1 is MNHEY and CDR2 is SMNVEV (reference sequence).

This clone was detected only a few times. The CDR3, as DNA: TGTGCCAGCAGCAAGAAAGCAGTCGAGGACAGGGCCTTTCTCACTGAAGCTTTCTTT. Translating it yields CASSKKAVEDRAFLTEAFF. This chain links TRBV21-1 with TRBJ1-1; whether TRBD1, the table's D call, matches the DNA was not checked. TRBV21-1 is deemed a pseudogene. The CDR3 consists of 19 residues.

About this clone itself: Relative to the germline gene, one junction end is altered; a read error may explain this. CDR3 residues: CASRLGQSRTGGGELFF. The CDR3 DNA sequence: TGTGCCAGCCGTTTGGGACAGTCCCGCACCGGAGGCGGGGAGCTGTTTTTT. The chain carries TRBV27 and TRBJ2-2; 7 positions match TRBD1. CDR1 and CDR2 from the germline V gene are MNHEY and SMNVEV (reference sequence). This CDR3 comprises 17 residues.

This chain uses TRBV6-5 with TRBJ1-5, with a tentative D call TRBD1 (5 bases). V lost 10 bases to trimming and J lost 1 base, with 11 bases between them. Germline V gives CDR1 MNHEY, CDR2 SVGAGI. The CDR3 spans 13 residues. This CDR3 is CATDSWSNQPQHF. The CDR3 bases are TGTGCCACCGACAGTTGGAGCAATCAGCCCCAGCATTTT.

In its sample, this clone was seen once. This chain connects TRBV7-2 to TRBJ1-1; D uncertain. Germline V lookup: CDR1 SGHTA, CDR2 FQGNSA. The ends were cut back, 5 bases at V and 4 bases at J, with 14 bases in the middle. This CDR3 is built from 14 residues. CDR3 sequence reads: CASSPGWRRTEAFF. Here the CDR3 DNA reads TGTGCCAGCAGCCCGGGGTGGCGGCGCACTGAAGCTTTCTTT.

Only a few counts were recorded for this clone. The chain couples TRBV28 to TRBJ2-5, with TRBD2 as a possible D gene (5 bases). The CDR3 has 14 residues. The germline V and J ends were trimmed by 3 bases and 1 base, with 9 bases remaining between them. Germline values: CDR1 MDHEN, CDR2 SYDVKM. In DNA form, the CDR3 reads TGTGCCAGCAGTTTTCCGGGGATCCAAGAGACCCAGTACTTC. Its protein product is CASSFPGIQETQYF.

The rearrangement uses TRBV5-1 and TRBJ2-3; 12 bases align to TRBD2. Trimming cost V 0 bases and J 5 bases; bases outside gene matches: 1. Germline values: CDR1 SGHRS, CDR2 YFSETQ. This CDR3 comprises 15 residues. CDR3 amino acids: CASSLGLAGVDTQYF. The CDR3 DNA reads TGCGCCAGCAGCTTGGGACTAGCGGGGGTAGATACGCAGTATTTT.

The chain employs TRBV9 and TRBJ2-1; maybe TRBD1 (6 bases). Germline V gene sequence: CDR1 SGDLS, CDR2 YYNGEE. The CDR3 is 17 amino acids. Trimming stripped 0 bases from V and 4 bases from J, with 17 bases between. CDR3 residues: CASSVGVGANRYNEQFF. The CDR3 DNA is TGTGCCAGCAGCGTAGGGGTGGGGGCGAACAGGTACAATGAGCAGTTCTTC.

The V and J genes are TRBV9 and TRBJ2-2; TRBD2 might be the D (6 bases). Germline assignment: CDR1 SGDLS and CDR2 YYNGEE. Deletions cut 4 bases from V and 1 base from J, with 17 bases between. This CDR3 is built from 17 residues. CDR3 nucleotides: TGTGCCAGCAGCCTTAACGGGGACTCGATGAACACCGGGGAGCTGTTTTTT. It encodes CASSLNGDSMNTGELFF.

The V gene is TRBV29-1, the J gene TRBJ2-3, with 9 bases fitting TRBD2. CDR1 is SQVTM, CDR2 ANQGSEA, per germline. Trimming removed 2 bases from V and 7 bases from J; junction bases left unmatched: 13. The CDR3 covers 16 residues. CDR3 sequence reads: CSVEQGGLALTYTQYF. For the CDR3, the DNA is TGCAGCGTTGAACAGGGCGGACTAGCGTTAACTTATACGCAGTATTTT.

CDR3 in DNA: TGTGCCAGTAGTACGCGGGACAACTATGGCTACACCTTC. Translation gives CASSTRDNYGYTF. V is TRBV19 and J is TRBJ1-2; D is perhaps TRBD1 (5 bases). The CDR3 sequence is 13 residues long. CDR1 is LNHDA, CDR2 SQIVND, per germline (reference sequence). V lost 4 bases to trimming and J lost 2 bases, with 8 bases between them.

The chain couples TRBV7-9 to TRBJ1-1; 7 nucleotides line up with TRBD1. Germline trimming cut 5 bases from V and 4 bases from J; bases unmatched to any gene: 7. The germline V gene encodes CDR1 SEHNR and CDR2 FQNEAQ (reference sequence). The CDR3 consists of 14 residues. CDR3 in amino acids: CASSTWTGLTEAFF. CDR3 bases: TGTGCCAGCAGCACTTGGACAGGCCTCACTGAAGCTTTCTTT. The full variable domain, in which reference TRBV7-9 and TRBJ1-1 provide the parts outside the CDR3, is DTGVSQNPRHKITKRGQNVTFRCDPISEHNRLYWYRQTLGQGPEFLTYFQNEAQLEKSRLLSDRFSAERPKGSFSTLEIQRTEQGDSAMYLCASSTWTGLTEAFFGQGTRLTVV.

The chain carries TRBV19 and TRBJ2-7; TRBD1 agrees at 7 bases. Germline CDR1 reads LNHDA; CDR2 reads SQIVND (reference sequence). The CDR3 sequence is 14 residues long. J was trimmed by 2 bases and V by 3 bases; bases with no gene match: 4. The DNA of the CDR3 is TGTGCCAGTAGTATTAGGGACAGTACCTACGAGCAGTACTTC. As protein: CASSIRDSTYEQYF.